Following are 15 T cell receptor beta chains from one sample sequenced in a study of lymphopenia after photon versus proton radiotherapy (dated by TCRdb to about 2019). Libraries were made using the immunoSEQ multiplex PCR assay. Not all clones reach the TCRdb copy of this immuneACCESS table, which keeps in-frame sequences only. Checked studies attribute under half of the gap to unresolved V genes and leave the rest unexplained. The sample table holds several thousand clones, of which 80% to 90% were seen once. The top ten clones comprise around 23% of the sample. This specimen consisted of peripheral blood, obtained from a patient treated with photon-based radiotherapy. Receptors were obtained from an older man with cholangiocarcinoma.

This clone was detected only a few times. The genes are TRBV7-6 and TRBJ1-2; D gene unclear. Germline lookup yields CDR1 SGHVS and CDR2 FNYEAQ. This CDR3 contains 11 residues. V lost 5 bases to trimming and J lost 6 bases, with 7 bases between them. CDR3 sequence: CASSLGDGYTF. The CDR3 DNA follows: TGTGCCAGCAGCCTCGGGGATGGCTACACCTTC. Drawing the rest from reference TRBV7-6 and TRBJ1-2, the complete variable domain is GAGVSQSPRYKVTKRGQDVALRCDPISGHVSLYWYRQALGQGPEFLTYFNYEAQQDKSGLPNDRFSAERPEGSISTLTIQRTEQRDSAMYRCASSLGDGYTFGSGTRLTVV.

The chain uses TRBV7-8 and TRBJ1-6, with 9 bases matching TRBD1. Germline assignment: CDR1 SGHVS and CDR2 FQNEAQ. V was pared by 5 bases and J by 14 bases, with 10 bases of the junction left unmatched. The CDR3 covers 14 residues. In nucleotides, the CDR3 is TGTGCCAGCAGCCCGGGACAGGGAGAAGAAGCCCTCCACTTT. Protein sequence: CASSPGQGEEALHF.

The chain combines TRBV27 with TRBJ1-2; D perhaps matches TRBD1 (5 bases). Trimming removed 2 bases at V and 4 bases at J, with 11 bases between. This CDR3 has 14 amino acids. Germline assignment: CDR1 MNHEY and CDR2 SMNVEV (reference sequence). CDR3 region: CASSLEGLPYGYTF. CDR3 in DNA: TGTGCCAGCAGTTTAGAGGGACTCCCCTATGGCTACACCTTC.

This chain links TRBV5-1 with TRBJ2-3; D is ambiguous. CDR1 is SGHRS and CDR2 is YFSETQ in the germline V gene. The germline V and J ends were trimmed by 6 bases and 2 bases, with 13 bases remaining between them. The CDR3 length is 14 residues. The CDR3 DNA reads as TGCGCCAGCACCCAAGAGGTAGCCACAGATACGCAGTATTTT. It is translated as CASTQEVATDTQYF.

CDR3 residues: CASAVSWFADTQYF. Written as DNA, the CDR3 is TGTGCCAGTGCAGTTAGTTGGTTTGCAGATACGCAGTATTTT. The rearrangement uses TRBV27 and TRBJ2-3, with D hard to call. The germline CDR1 and CDR2 sequences are MNHEY and SMNVEV (reference sequence). The V gene lost 9 bases and the J gene lost 4 bases, with 17 bases spanning the gap. CDR3 length: 14 residues.

This chain links TRBV5-1 with TRBJ2-7; weak D call: TRBD2 (6 bases). This CDR3 is 16 amino acids long. Germline V gene sequence: CDR1 SGHRS, CDR2 YFSETQ. V dropped 5 bases and J dropped 2 bases, with 20 bases sitting between them. As DNA, the CDR3 is TGCGCCAGCAGGTTCCCGGGACTGAGGGAGCCCTACGAGCAGTACTTC. Its protein is CASRFPGLREPYEQYF.

Regarding this clone: The junction and the germline gene differ at one end; a read error may be behind it. The genes are TRBV7-7 and TRBJ2-3; D tentatively fits TRBD1 or TRBD2 (5 bases each). CDR3 length equals 18 residues. Per germline, CDR1 SSHAT and CDR2 FNYEAQ (reference sequence). The CDR3 loop reads CASSFGAGFNRDTDTQYF. The DNA for the CDR3 is TGTGCTAGCAGCTTTGGGGCGGGCTTTAACCGCGACACAGATACGCAGTATTTT.

The chain recombines TRBV6-6 with TRBJ2-7; D ambiguous. The CDR3 runs to 11 residues. Germline assignment: CDR1 MNHNY and CDR2 SVGAGI (reference sequence). V was pared by 6 bases and J by 4 bases, with 7 bases between. The DNA of the CDR3 is TGTGCCAGCAGGTCCAATTACGAGCAGTACTTC. This encodes CASRSNYEQYF.

The chain is built from TRBV7-3 and TRBJ2-1, with D possibly being TRBD2 (6 bases). The V end was cut by 6 bases, the J end by 0 bases, with 12 bases between. Looked up from germline, CDR1 is SGHTA and CDR2 is FQGTGA. CDR3 size: 15 residues. CDR3 nucleotides: TGTGCCAGCAGTGGGGGGTCCAGCTCCTACAATGAGCAGTTCTTC. Its translation is CASSGGSSSYNEQFF.

The rearrangement uses TRBV9 and TRBJ1-2, with D maybe TRBD1 (6 bases). This CDR3 has 13 amino acids. Germline CDR1 SGDLS, CDR2 YYNGEE. V lost 3 bases and J 4 bases, leaving 10 bases between the germline ends. The CDR3 loop is CASSAGTRYGYTF. The CDR3 nucleotides are TGTGCCAGCAGCGCTGGGACACGCTATGGCTACACCTTC.

V is TRBV5-1 and J is TRBJ2-1, with D perhaps matching TRBD1 (6 bases). V was shortened by 7 bases and J by 0 bases, with 11 bases between the two germline ends. This CDR3 is built from 14 residues. Germline V gene lookup returns CDR1 SGHRS and CDR2 YFSETQ. The CDR3 DNA follows: TGCGCCAGCGTCAGGGGTCCCTCCTACAATGAGCAGTTCTTC. Translated: CASVRGPSYNEQFF.

The V call is TRBV7-9, the J call TRBJ2-4; 13 nucleotides agree with TRBD2. The germline V gene encodes CDR1 SEHNR and CDR2 FQNEAQ (reference sequence). With 3 bases clipped from V and 8 bases from J, the junction kept 13 bases outside the gene matches. The CDR3 has 18 residues. The CDR3 region is CASSFPGLAGDLGDIQYF. DNA for the CDR3: TGTGCCAGCAGCTTTCCCGGACTAGCGGGGGACCTAGGGGACATTCAGTACTTC.

The rearrangement uses TRBV5-4 and TRBJ2-7, with D perhaps matching TRBD1 (6 bases). Germline loops: CDR1 SGHNT, CDR2 YYREEE (reference sequence). The CDR3 totals 16 residues. V was pared by 1 base and J by 5 bases, with 19 bases between. The CDR3 region is CASSLQGHSLGDEQYF. DNA of the CDR3: TGTGCCAGCAGCTTGCAGGGGCACTCCCTGGGGGACGAGCAGTACTTC.

CDR3 sequence reads: CASSPGETQYF. Written as DNA, the CDR3 is TGTGCCAGCAGCCCCGGGGAGACCCAGTACTTC. This chain uses TRBV7-7 with TRBJ2-5; D unresolved. The CDR3 has 11 residues. Trimming cost V 5 bases and J 5 bases, with 6 bases left between them. CDR1 and CDR2 (germline): SSHAT, FNYEAQ (reference sequence).

The chain recombines TRBV5-4 with TRBJ1-1; 9 bases line up with TRBD1. This CDR3 comprises 14 residues. Germline V gene lookup returns CDR1 SGHNT and CDR2 YYREEE (reference sequence). V lost 4 bases, J lost 5 bases, and 6 bases stayed unmatched. CDR3 nucleotide sequence: TGTGCCAGCAGCCCGACAGGGGGAAAGACTGAAGCTTTCTTT. Its translation: CASSPTGGKTEAFF.